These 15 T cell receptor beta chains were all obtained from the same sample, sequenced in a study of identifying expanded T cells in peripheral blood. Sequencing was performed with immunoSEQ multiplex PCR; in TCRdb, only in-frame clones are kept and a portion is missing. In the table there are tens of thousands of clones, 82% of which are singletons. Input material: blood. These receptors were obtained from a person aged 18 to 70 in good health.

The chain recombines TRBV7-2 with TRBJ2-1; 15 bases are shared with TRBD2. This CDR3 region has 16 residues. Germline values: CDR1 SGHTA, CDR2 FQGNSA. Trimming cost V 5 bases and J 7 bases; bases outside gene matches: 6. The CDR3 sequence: CASSVGTSGRQNEQFF. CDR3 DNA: TGTGCCAGCAGCGTAGGGACTAGCGGGAGGCAAAATGAGCAGTTCTTC.

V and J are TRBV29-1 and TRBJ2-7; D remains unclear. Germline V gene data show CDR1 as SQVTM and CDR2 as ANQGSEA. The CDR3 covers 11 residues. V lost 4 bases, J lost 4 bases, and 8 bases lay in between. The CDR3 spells CSVGGSYEQYF. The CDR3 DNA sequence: TGCAGCGTTGGGGGTTCTTACGAGCAGTACTTC.

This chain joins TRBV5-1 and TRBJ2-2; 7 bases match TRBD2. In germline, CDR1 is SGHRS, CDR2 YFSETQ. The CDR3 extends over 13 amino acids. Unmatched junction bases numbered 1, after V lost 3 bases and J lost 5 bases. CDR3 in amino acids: CASSYGGTGELFF. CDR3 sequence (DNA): TGCGCCAGCAGCTACGGGGGGACCGGGGAGCTGTTTTTT.

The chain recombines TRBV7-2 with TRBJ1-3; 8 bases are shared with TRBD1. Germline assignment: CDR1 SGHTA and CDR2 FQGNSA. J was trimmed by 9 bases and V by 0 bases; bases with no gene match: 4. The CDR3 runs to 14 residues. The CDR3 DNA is TGTGCCAGCAGCTTAGCCGGGACAGGCGGCACCATATATTTT. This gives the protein CASSLAGTGGTIYF.

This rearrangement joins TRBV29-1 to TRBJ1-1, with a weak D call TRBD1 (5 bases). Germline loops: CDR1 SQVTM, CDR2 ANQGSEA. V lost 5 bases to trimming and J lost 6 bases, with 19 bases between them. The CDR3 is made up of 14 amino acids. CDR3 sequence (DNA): TGCAGCGTTCTCCAAACCAGGGATTGGTCTGAAGCTTTCTTT. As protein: CSVLQTRDWSEAFF. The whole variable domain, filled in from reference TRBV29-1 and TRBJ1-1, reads SAVISQKPSRDICQRGTSLTIQCQVDSQVTMMFWYRQQPGQSLTLIATANQGSEATYESGFVIDKFPISRPNLTFSTLTVSNMSPEDSSIYLCSVLQTRDWSEAFFGQGTRLTVV.

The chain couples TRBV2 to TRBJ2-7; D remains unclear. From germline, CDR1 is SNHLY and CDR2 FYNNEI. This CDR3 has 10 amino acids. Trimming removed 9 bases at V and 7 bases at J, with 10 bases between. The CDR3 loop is CASGVVEQYF. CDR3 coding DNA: TGTGCCAGTGGGGTCGTGGAGCAGTACTTC.

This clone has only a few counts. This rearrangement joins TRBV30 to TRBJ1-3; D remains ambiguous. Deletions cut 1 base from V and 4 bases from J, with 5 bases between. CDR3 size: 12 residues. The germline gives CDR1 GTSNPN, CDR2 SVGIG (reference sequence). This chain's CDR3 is CAWSGRGNTIYF. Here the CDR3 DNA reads TGTGCCTGGAGTGGGAGAGGAAACACCATATATTTT.

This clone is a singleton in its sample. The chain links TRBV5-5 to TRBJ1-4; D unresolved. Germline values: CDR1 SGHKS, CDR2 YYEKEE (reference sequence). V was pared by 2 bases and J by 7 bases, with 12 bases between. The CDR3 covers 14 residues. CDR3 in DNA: TGTGCCAGCAGCTTTCTTCTGGGTGCTGAAAAACTGTTTTTT. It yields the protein CASSFLLGAEKLFF.

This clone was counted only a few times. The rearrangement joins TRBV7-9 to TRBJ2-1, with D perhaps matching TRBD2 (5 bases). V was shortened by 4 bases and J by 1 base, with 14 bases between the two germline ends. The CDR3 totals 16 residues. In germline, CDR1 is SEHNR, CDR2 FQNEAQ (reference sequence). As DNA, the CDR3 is TGTGCCAGCAGCTCCACCCTGGGGAGTTCCTACAATGAGCAGTTCTTC. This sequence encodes CASSSTLGSSYNEQFF.

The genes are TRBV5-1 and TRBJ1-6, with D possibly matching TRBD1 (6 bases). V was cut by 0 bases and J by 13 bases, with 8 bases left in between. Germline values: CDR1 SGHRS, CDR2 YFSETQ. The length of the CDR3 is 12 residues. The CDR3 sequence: CASSLEQGPLHF. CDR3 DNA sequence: TGCGCCAGCAGCTTGGAACAGGGCCCCCTCCACTTT.

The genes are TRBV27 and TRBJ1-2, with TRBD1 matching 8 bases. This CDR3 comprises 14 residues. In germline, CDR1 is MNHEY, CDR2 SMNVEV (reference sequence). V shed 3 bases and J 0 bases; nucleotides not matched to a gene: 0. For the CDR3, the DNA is TGTGCCAGCAGTTTGACAGGGGCTAACTATGGCTACACCTTC. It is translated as CASSLTGANYGYTF.

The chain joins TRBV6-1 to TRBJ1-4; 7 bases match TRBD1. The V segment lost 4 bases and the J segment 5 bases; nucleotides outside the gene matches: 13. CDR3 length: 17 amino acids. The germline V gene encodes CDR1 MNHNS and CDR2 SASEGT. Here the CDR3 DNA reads TGTGCCAGCAGTGCTCCAGGGGGTAGGTCTCGAAATGAAAAACTGTTTTTT. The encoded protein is CASSAPGGRSRNEKLFF.

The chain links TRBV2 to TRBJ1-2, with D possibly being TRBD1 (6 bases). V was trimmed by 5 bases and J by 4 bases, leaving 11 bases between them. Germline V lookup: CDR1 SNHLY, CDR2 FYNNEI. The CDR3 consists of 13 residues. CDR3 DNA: TGTGCCAGCAGTCATAGACAGGTCTATGGCTACACCTTC. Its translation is CASSHRQVYGYTF.

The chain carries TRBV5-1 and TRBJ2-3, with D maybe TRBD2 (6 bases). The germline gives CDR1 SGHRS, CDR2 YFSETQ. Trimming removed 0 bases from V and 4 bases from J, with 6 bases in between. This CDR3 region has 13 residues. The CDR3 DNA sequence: TGCGCCAGCAGCTTGGGCGGGGCAGATACGCAGTATTTT. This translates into CASSLGGADTQYF. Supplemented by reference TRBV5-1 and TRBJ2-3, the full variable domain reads KAGVTQTPRYLIKTRGQQVTLSCSPISGHRSVSWYQQTPGQGLQFLFEYFSETQRNKGNFPGRFSGRQFSNSRSEMNVSTLELGDSALYLCASSLGGADTQYFGPGTRLTVL.

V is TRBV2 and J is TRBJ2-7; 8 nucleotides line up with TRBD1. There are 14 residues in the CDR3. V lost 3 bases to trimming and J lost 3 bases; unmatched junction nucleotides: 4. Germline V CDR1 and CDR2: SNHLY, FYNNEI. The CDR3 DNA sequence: TGTGCCAGCAGTGATTCCGACAGGGGCTACGAGCAGTACGTC. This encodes CASSDSDRGYEQYV.